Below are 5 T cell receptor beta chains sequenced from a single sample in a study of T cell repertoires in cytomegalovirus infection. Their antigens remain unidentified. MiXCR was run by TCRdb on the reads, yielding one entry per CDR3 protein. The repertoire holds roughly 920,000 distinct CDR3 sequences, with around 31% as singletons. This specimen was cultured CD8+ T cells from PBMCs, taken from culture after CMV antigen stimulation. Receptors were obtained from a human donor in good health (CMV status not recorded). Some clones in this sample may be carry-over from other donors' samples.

The CDR3 sequence: CASSVNEAGSYNEQFF. The CDR3 DNA sequence: TGTGCCAGCAGCGTAAACGAGGCAGGCTCCTACAATGAGCAGTTCTTC. The genes are TRBV9 and TRBJ2-1; D ambiguous. Germline lookup yields CDR1 SGDLS and CDR2 YYNGEE. V lost 1 base to trimming and J lost 0 bases, with 11 bases between them. The CDR3 totals 16 residues.

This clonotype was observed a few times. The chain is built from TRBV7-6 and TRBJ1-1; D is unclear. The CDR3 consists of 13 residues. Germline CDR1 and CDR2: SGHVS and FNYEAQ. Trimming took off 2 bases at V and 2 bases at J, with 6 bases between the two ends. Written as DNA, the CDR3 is TGTGCCAGCAGCTTACCCGATAACACTGAAGCTTTCTTT. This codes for CASSLPDNTEAFF.

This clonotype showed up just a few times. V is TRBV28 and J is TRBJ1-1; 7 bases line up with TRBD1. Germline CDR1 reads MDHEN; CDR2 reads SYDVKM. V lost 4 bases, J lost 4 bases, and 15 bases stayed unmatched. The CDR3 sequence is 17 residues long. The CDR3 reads CASSSPESDRASTEAFF. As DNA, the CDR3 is TGTGCCAGCAGTTCTCCCGAATCCGACAGGGCCAGCACTGAAGCTTTCTTT.

The CDR3 nucleotides are TGTGCCAGTATGAGTATAAGAGGCTACACCTTC. Its protein is CASMSIRGYTF. V and J are TRBV6-1 and TRBJ1-2; D is unclear. V lost 9 bases and J 8 bases, leaving 13 bases between the germline ends. The CDR3 sequence is 11 residues long. Germline V lookup: CDR1 MNHNS, CDR2 SASEGT.

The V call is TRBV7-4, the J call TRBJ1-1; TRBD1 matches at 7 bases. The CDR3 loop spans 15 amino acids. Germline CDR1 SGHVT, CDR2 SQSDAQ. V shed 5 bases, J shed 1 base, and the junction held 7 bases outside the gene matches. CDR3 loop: CASSPVTGRNTEAFF. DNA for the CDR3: TGTGCCAGCAGCCCCGTGACAGGGAGGAACACTGAAGCTTTCTTT.